These T cell receptor beta chains were read from a single sample in a study of a mutant IDH1 vaccine in newly diagnosed glioma. Clones were sequenced by immunoSEQ multiplex PCR, and TCRdb holds only the in-frame ones, with some missing. The sample holds 34,000 or so clones, around 80% seen once. No antigen has been assigned to these receptors. The source material was PBMCs, sampled from a glioma patient whose treatment included an IDH1 peptide vaccine. The receptors were sampled from a woman aged 40 to 49 with glioma. The CDR3 runs from the conserved cysteine through the conserved F or W. The D gene is left open where the match is weak. Clone size is given for some rows only: seen once, a few or many times, or a class if the clone is expanded.

v_call	j_call	clone_size	d_call	cdr3_aa	cdr3_nt
TRBV5-6	TRBJ2-3	-	TRBD1	CASSLSMGQGETDTQYF	TGTGCCAGCAGCTTATCAATGGGACAGGGCGAGACAGATACGCAGTATTTT
TRBV7-9	TRBJ1-2	-	-	CASSLSYQDRTSDYGYTF	TGTGCCAGCAGCTTATCGTATCAGGACCGAACCTCGGACTATGGCTACACCTTC
TRBV11-2	TRBJ2-3	-	-	CASSLGALGTDTQYF	TGTGCCAGCAGCTTGGGGGCTTTAGGAACAGATACGCAGTATTTT
TRBV19	TRBJ1-1	-	-	CASSLRAETEAFF	TGTGCCAGTAGTCTTCGGGCTGAGACTGAAGCTTTCTTT
TRBV9	TRBJ2-7	-	-	CASSEGGDYEQYF	TGTGCCAGCAGCGAGGGAGGTGACTACGAGCAGTACTTC
TRBV11-2	TRBJ2-4	-	-	CASSLGGANIQYF	TGTGCCAGCAGCTTAGGGGGGGCGAACATTCAGTACTTC
TRBV30	TRBJ2-5	-	TRBD2	CAWSEDRGGLETQYF	TGTGCCTGGAGTGAGGACCGGGGGGGCCTTGAGACCCAGTACTTC
TRBV25-1	TRBJ1-1	-	-	CASSDRGNTEAFF	TGTGCCAGCAGTGATCGGGGCAACACTGAAGCTTTCTTT
TRBV7-8	TRBJ1-6	-	-	CASSLAGPQGFYNSPLHF	TGTGCCAGCAGCTTAGCGGGGCCCCAGGGGTTCTATAATTCACCCCTCCACTTT
TRBV10-3	TRBJ2-2	-	TRBD1	CAISESGQGTGELFF	TGTGCCATCAGTGAGTCGGGACAGGGCACCGGGGAGCTGTTTTTT
TRBV7-9	TRBJ1-1	-	-	CASSPPAGSNTEAFF	TGTGCCAGCAGCCCCCCGGCAGGGTCCAACACTGAAGCTTTCTTT
TRBV9	TRBJ2-7	-	TRBD2	CASAPGLAGATGSYEQYF	TGTGCCAGCGCTCCGGGACTAGCGGGGGCTACCGGGTCCTACGAGCAGTACTTC
TRBV7-9	TRBJ2-1	-	-	CASSSPVSYNEQFF	TGTGCCAGCAGCTCCCCAGTTTCTTACAATGAGCAGTTCTTC
TRBV6-1	TRBJ1-2	-	-	CASSEAGGGYYGYTF	TGTGCCAGCAGTGAAGCGGGAGGGGGATACTATGGCTACACCTTC
TRBV9	TRBJ2-4	once	-	CASSAAGGGDIQYF	TGTGCCAGCAGCGCCGCCGGAGGGGGAGACATTCAGTACTTC
TRBV4-3	TRBJ1-2	once	-	CASSPGGTNYGYTF	TGCGCCAGCAGCCCGGGGGGCACTAACTATGGCTACACCTTC
TRBV7-2	TRBJ1-4	-	-	CASSPTRGMEEKLFF	TGTGCCAGCAGCCCCACCCGAGGGATGGAGGAAAAACTGTTTTTT
TRBV5-1	TRBJ2-7	-	-	CASSLDGGYEQYF	TGCGCCAGCAGCTTGGACGGGGGCTACGAGCAGTACTTC
TRBV30	TRBJ1-5	-	TRBD1	CAWSAGGGQPQHF	TGTGCCTGGAGTGCAGGGGGAGGTCAGCCCCAGCATTTT
TRBV19	TRBJ1-4	-	-	CASTGGSTNEKLFF	TGTGCCAGTACCGGGGGCTCAACTAATGAAAAACTGTTTTTT
TRBV7-9	TRBJ1-5	medium-sized	-	CASSSSSPGNQPQHF	TGTGCCAGCAGCTCATCCTCCCCGGGGAATCAGCCCCAGCATTTT
TRBV7-9	TRBJ1-1	-	-	CASSLVLGPTEAFF	TGTGCCAGCAGCTTAGTGCTGGGTCCCACTGAAGCTTTCTTT
TRBV28	TRBJ2-7	-	-	CASSLLSGSSYEQYF	TGTGCCAGCAGTTTATTAAGCGGATCGTCCTACGAGCAGTACTTC
TRBV6-5	TRBJ2-3	-	-	CASSYSGRLAPDTQYF	TGTGCCAGCAGTTACTCGGGCCGGCTAGCGCCAGATACGCAGTATTTT
TRBV12-5	TRBJ1-6	-	TRBD1	CASRITGGNSPLHF	TGTGCAAGTAGAATAACAGGGGGTAATTCACCCCTCCACTTT
TRBV6-1	TRBJ2-5	-	TRBD1	CASRGQPLQETQYF	TGTGCCAGCAGGGGACAGCCCCTCCAAGAGACCCAGTACTTC
TRBV30	TRBJ2-7	once	-	CAWRARLENYEQYF	TGTGCCTGGAGAGCCAGGTTAGAGAACTACGAGCAGTACTTC
TRBV11-2	TRBJ2-1	few	TRBD2	CASTRTSGNSYNEQFF	TGTGCCAGCACCCGGACTAGCGGGAACTCCTACAATGAGCAGTTCTTC
TRBV6-8	TRBJ2-7	-	-	CASQPLADTYEQYF	TGTGCCAGCCAGCCGTTGGCGGACACCTACGAGCAGTACTTC
TRBV27	TRBJ1-2	-	TRBD1	CASSPRTGRGYTF	TGTGCCAGCAGTCCAAGGACAGGGAGAGGCTACACCTTC
TRBV7-2	TRBJ2-3	once	TRBD2	CASSLTSGGAYTDTQYF	TGTGCCAGCAGCTTGACTAGCGGGGGGGCATACACAGATACGCAGTATTTT
TRBV18	TRBJ1-2	-	-	CASSQDRNPNYGYTF	TGTGCCAGTTCACAGGACAGAAACCCTAACTATGGCTACACCTTC
TRBV1	TRBJ2-5	-	-	CTSSHRTNYWETQYF	TGCACCAGCAGCCATAGGACTAATTACTGGGAGACCCAGTACTTC
TRBV7-2	TRBJ1-4	-	-	CASSLYREANEKLFF	TGTGCCAGCAGCCTATACAGGGAGGCTAATGAAAAACTGTTTTTT
TRBV27	TRBJ1-1	-	TRBD1	CASSLAPTGLNEAFF	TGTGCCAGCAGTTTAGCCCCGACAGGGTTGAATGAAGCTTTCTTT
TRBV7-7	TRBJ1-4	-	-	CAGGRIYEKLFF	TGTGCCGGGGGGAGAATCTATGAAAAACTGTTTTTT
TRBV4-1	TRBJ1-2	-	TRBD1	CASSPGTDNYGYTF	TGCGCCAGCAGCCCTGGGACAGATAACTATGGCTACACCTTC
TRBV29-1	TRBJ1-1	few	-	CSVEGNTEAFF	TGCAGCGTTGAAGGAAACACTGAAGCTTTCTTT
TRBV6-5	TRBJ1-1	-	-	CASIPLGMRYTEAFF	TGTGCCAGCATCCCCCTGGGAATGAGGTACACTGAAGCTTTCTTT
TRBV4-2	TRBJ2-1	-	TRBD2	CASREGPGGASYNEQFF	TGTGCCAGCAGGGAAGGACCGGGGGGGGCCTCCTACAATGAGCAGTTCTTC
TRBV29-1	TRBJ1-2	-	-	CSVGRAGKDGYTF	TGCAGCGTTGGGCGGGCAGGAAAGGATGGCTACACCTTC
TRBV7-8	TRBJ1-2	-	-	CASSLVRAEVYGYTF	TGTGCCAGCAGCTTAGTGAGAGCGGAAGTCTATGGCTACACCTTC